What follows are 20 T cell receptor beta chains derived from one specimen sequenced in a study of patients and donors after allogeneic stem cell transplantation. From the RT-PCR reads, TCRdb called clonotypes with MiXCR, one entry per CDR3 protein. Found here are about 74,000 distinct CDR3 sequences, more than 20% of them singletons; the top ten hold approximately 25%. Sequencing was done on a sample of blood, either unsorted or a sorted T cell fraction (not recorded which). The receptors shown here come from a human donor who was either an allogeneic HSCT recipient or a stem cell or donor lymphocyte infusion donor (not recorded which). It is not recorded whose cells these are; they may come from a transplant donor.

This clonotype has more than one count but fewer than ten. V gene TRBV15 combines with J gene TRBJ2-5; the D gene is possibly TRBD2 (5 bases). With 1 base removed from V and 1 base from J, the gap between germline ends came to 19 bases. This CDR3 is 18 amino acids long. Germline V CDR1 and CDR2: LNHNV, YYDKDF (reference sequence). The CDR3 DNA reads TGTGCCACCAGCAGAGGCCCTCCTCAAGGAGGAACCCAAGAGACCCAGTACTTC. Amino acids: CATSRGPPQGGTQETQYF.

This clonotype was observed a few times. The chain is built from TRBV6-5 and TRBJ1-3; D is unresolved. This CDR3 contains 14 residues. The V end was cut by 4 bases, the J end by 0 bases, with 7 bases between. Germline loops: CDR1 MNHEY, CDR2 SVGAGI. CDR3 sequence reads: CASSLGHSGNTIYF. The CDR3 nucleotides are TGTGCCAGCAGTTTGGGTCACTCTGGAAACACCATATATTTT.

This clonotype was counted a few times. The gene calls are TRBV7-2 and TRBJ2-4, with 12 bases that match TRBD2. Unmatched junction bases numbered 8, after V lost 4 bases and J lost 7 bases. The CDR3 sequence is 16 residues long. Per the germline V gene, CDR1 is SGHTA and CDR2 is FQGNSA. For the CDR3, the DNA is TGTGCCAGCAGCTCCCTAGCGGGAGGGCCAAAGAACATTCAGTACTTC. Translation: CASSSLAGGPKNIQYF.

The chain combines TRBV7-6 with TRBJ2-1; 13 bases are shared with TRBD2. Germline CDR1 reads SGHVS; CDR2 reads FNYEAQ. V was clipped by 5 bases and J by 10 bases; unmatched bases: 8. CDR3 length: 15 amino acids. The CDR3 DNA reads as TGTGCCAGCAGCCCCGGACTAGCGGGAGTCAGAGAGCAGTTCTTC. It encodes CASSPGLAGVREQFF.

This clonotype was observed a few times. Here the CDR3 reads CASSASGGLPNEQFF. The CDR3 nucleotides read TGTGCCAGCAGCGCTAGCGGGGGACTCCCCAATGAGCAGTTCTTC. The chain combines TRBV7-2 with TRBJ2-1; 10 bases fit TRBD2. The CDR3 loop spans 15 amino acids. Per the germline V gene, CDR1 is SGHTA and CDR2 is FQGNSA. Trimming took 5 bases from V and 6 from J; bases not matched to a gene: 7.

V gene TRBV5-6 combines with J gene TRBJ1-1, with TRBD1 matching 7 bases. Germline lookup yields CDR1 SGHDT and CDR2 YYEEEE. The CDR3 has 15 residues. Trimming cost V 4 bases and J 0 bases; bases outside gene matches: 6. CDR3 protein: CASSVDRPLNTEAFF. The CDR3 region has the DNA TGTGCCAGCAGCGTGGACAGGCCCTTGAACACTGAAGCTTTCTTT.

This chain connects TRBV3-1 to TRBJ2-1; D tentatively fits TRBD1 or TRBD2 (5 bases each). Per germline, CDR1 LGHDT and CDR2 YNNKEL (reference sequence). V was clipped by 6 bases and J by 0 bases, with 21 bases between them. CDR3 length: 18 residues. Here the CDR3 DNA reads TGTGCCAGCAGGGGACGGTCGGTCCCCTGGGGCTCCTACAATGAGCAGTTCTTC. Its protein product is CASRGRSVPWGSYNEQFF.

This clonotype turned up a few times. J is TRBJ1-5 and V is TRBV5-1, with TRBD1 as a possible D gene (5 bases). The germline gives CDR1 SGHRS, CDR2 YFSETQ. Trimming removed 4 bases at V and 2 bases at J, with 10 bases between. The CDR3 is 14 amino acids. CDR3 sequence reads: CASSRTPGNQPQHF. The CDR3 DNA follows: TGCGCCAGCAGCCGGACACCCGGCAATCAGCCCCAGCATTTT.

This clonotype has only a few counts. The CDR3 sequence is CASSRTTGGNQPQHF. The CDR3 bases are TGTGCCAGCAGCAGGACGACAGGTGGCAATCAGCCCCAGCATTTT. The genes are TRBV7-6 and TRBJ1-5; D is perhaps TRBD1 (6 bases). Looked up from germline, CDR1 is SGHVS and CDR2 is FNYEAQ. The CDR3 contains 15 residues. The V end lost 5 bases, the J end lost 2 bases, and 13 bases lay between the germline ends.

V and J are TRBV20-1 and TRBJ1-1; unclear D gene. The germline V gene has CDR1 DFQATT and CDR2 SNEGSKA (reference sequence). This CDR3 has 15 amino acids. The V gene lost 1 base and the J gene lost 0 bases, with 12 bases spanning the gap. The CDR3: CSARVVPLLNTEAFF. The CDR3 DNA sequence: TGCAGTGCTAGAGTTGTCCCACTATTGAACACTGAAGCTTTCTTT.

This clonotype was observed at least ten times. The chain couples TRBV5-1 to TRBJ1-1, with D hard to call. The CDR3 has 13 residues. V dropped 0 bases and J dropped 1 base, with 4 bases sitting between them. Germline V gene data show CDR1 as SGHRS and CDR2 as YFSETQ. The CDR3 DNA is TGCGCCAGCAGCTTGGGAGAGAACACTGAAGCTTTCTTT. Its protein is CASSLGENTEAFF.

This chain connects TRBV3-1 to TRBJ2-2, with 7 bases identical to TRBD1. Germline CDR1 is LGHDT and CDR2 is YNNKEL (reference sequence). The length of the CDR3 is 15 residues. Trimming removed 6 bases from V and 0 bases from J; junction bases left unmatched: 4. The CDR3 protein is CASSFDRANTGELFF. CDR3 in DNA: TGTGCCAGCAGTTTCGACAGGGCGAACACCGGGGAGCTGTTTTTT.

This clonotype came up a few times. The chain carries TRBV29-1 and TRBJ1-1, with unresolved D. V lost 6 bases and J 2 bases, leaving 19 bases between the germline ends. CDR1 SQVTM and CDR2 ANQGSEA come from the germline V gene. The CDR3 length is 15 residues. The CDR3 DNA reads as TGCAGCGTCCGATCCTTTAACTTATCCAACACTGAAGCTTTCTTT. The encoded protein is CSVRSFNLSNTEAFF.

V gene TRBV30 combines with J gene TRBJ1-1, with D possibly matching TRBD1 (5 bases). Trimming stripped 8 bases from V and 1 base from J, with 8 bases between. Germline V CDR1 and CDR2: GTSNPN, SVGIG (reference sequence). CDR3 length: 11 residues. The CDR3 here is CAGAWNTEAFF. CDR3 bases: TGTGCCGGGGCCTGGAACACTGAAGCTTTCTTT.

Many counts were recorded for this clonotype. This sequence joins TRBV12-3 or TRBV12-4 and TRBJ1-5, with D unclear. With 1 base removed from V and 4 bases from J, the gap between germline ends came to 2 bases. The CDR3 length is 12 residues. The CDR3 is CASSLVNQPQHF. CDR3 in DNA: TGTGCCAGCAGTTTAGTGAATCAGCCCCAGCATTTT.

The chain is built from TRBV14 and TRBJ1-6; D ambiguous. Trimming shortened V by 4 bases and J by 6 bases, and 7 bases separated the two germline ends. The germline V gene encodes CDR1 SGHDN and CDR2 FVKESK. The CDR3 contains 13 residues. The DNA for the CDR3 is TGTGCCAGCAGCCCTCATCTTAATTCACCCCTCCACTTT. Translation: CASSPHLNSPLHF.

This clonotype has a handful of counts. This chain links TRBV24-1 with TRBJ1-2; 8 nucleotides line up with TRBD1. CDR1 is KGHDR and CDR2 is SFDVKD in the germline V gene. With 3 bases clipped from V and 3 bases from J, the junction kept 2 bases outside the gene matches. This CDR3 has 14 amino acids. This CDR3 is CATSDLDRDYGYTF. The CDR3 nucleotides are TGTGCCACCAGTGATCTGGACAGGGACTATGGCTACACCTTC.

The V and J genes are TRBV3-1 and TRBJ2-2, with a weak D call TRBD2 (5 bases). CDR1 is LGHDT, CDR2 YNNKEL, per germline (reference sequence). CDR3 length equals 16 residues. V was shortened by 1 base and J by 2 bases, with 11 bases between the two germline ends. Here the CDR3 DNA reads TGTGCCAGCAGCCAAGGCCCTAGCAGAAACACCGGGGAGCTGTTTTTT. Protein sequence: CASSQGPSRNTGELFF.

This clonotype was seen once. The V call is TRBV9, the J call TRBJ2-7, with a weak D call TRBD2 (6 bases). The V gene's germline CDR1 is SGDLS and CDR2 YYNGEE. CDR3 length equals 12 residues. The V end lost 0 bases, the J end lost 7 bases, and 8 bases lay between the germline ends. Here the CDR3 reads CASSVVEGEQYF. CDR3 nucleotides: TGTGCCAGCAGCGTAGTGGAGGGGGAGCAGTACTTC.

This sequence joins TRBV5-1 and TRBJ1-4; possibly TRBD1 for D (6 bases). CDR1 is SGHRS, CDR2 YFSETQ, per germline. V lost 5 bases and J 1 base, leaving 6 bases between the germline ends. The CDR3 is 13 amino acids. The CDR3 sequence: CASRQGTNEKLFF. The CDR3 region has the DNA TGCGCCAGCAGACAGGGAACTAATGAAAAACTGTTTTTT.